This TCR beta chain appears in the sequencing data of a study of T cells of healthy individuals. This CDR3 spans 11 amino acids. Trimming left V 0 bases short and J 5 bases short, with 4 bases between. Germline lookup yields CDR1 DFQATT and CDR2 SNEGSKA (reference sequence). TCRdb analysed the 5' RACE reads with MiXCR anew, one entry per CDR3 protein. The sample comprises around 100,000 distinct CDR3 sequences, 15% to 20% of which are singletons, and about 6.2% rests with the top ten. The receptor was isolated from a human donor in good health. The chain has TRBV20-1 and TRBJ1-1, with D unresolved. The CDR3 DNA is TGCAGTGCTAGAGAATCAACTGAAGCTTTCTTT. Residues: CSARESTEAFF.